The text below deals with one T cell receptor (beta chain). Naive CD8 cells comprised CD45RO-negative, CCR7-positively selected cells, excluding terminally differentiated effector memory CD45RA+ cells. This entry comes from a study of shared clonotypes between healthy human individuals. The germline V gene encodes CDR1 GTSNPN and CDR2 SVGIG (reference sequence). The CDR3 is made up of 14 amino acids. V shed 4 bases and J shed 7 bases, with 20 bases lying between them. Assay: immunoSEQ multiplex PCR; the TCRdb copy retains only in-frame clones and omits some. The sample includes about 2.1 million clones, around 93% seen only once; the top ten take around 1.7%.

The sequencing sample was made of naive CD8+ T cells from PBMCs. The source of this sequence is a man between 18 and 29 years old in good health. Some clones in this sample may be carry-over from other donors' samples. The chain couples TRBV30 to TRBJ2-7, with D possibly being TRBD1 or TRBD2 (5 bases each). The CDR3 reads CAWTPGPIGGEQYF. Written as DNA, the CDR3 is TGTGCCTGGACCCCTGGACCTATTGGGGGTGAGCAGTACTTC.